Each of the 32 T cell receptor beta chains below was sequenced from the same sample in a study of T cells in Graves' hyperthyroidism and ophthalmopathy. TCR beta CDR3 region amplification was performed from RNA transcripts. HTBI primers were the set used in a first-round RT-PCR of the TCR CDR3. Using its own MiXCR run on the multiplex PCR reads, TCRdb lists one record per CDR3 protein. Of approximately 410,000 distinct CDR3 sequences in the sample, roughly 13% are singletons; the top ten hold about 4.9%. Sequenced sample: blood. These receptors came from a woman in her late teens or twenties with Graves' hyperthyroidism.

The chain recombines TRBV14 with TRBJ1-6; D possibly corresponds to TRBD1 (5 bases). The CDR3 extends over 16 amino acids. The V and J ends lost 1 base and 7 bases respectively, with 14 bases between them. The germline V gene has CDR1 SGHDN and CDR2 FVKESK. The CDR3 region has the DNA TGTGCCAGCAGCCAAGCACGGGGGAGGTACAATTCACCCCTCCACTTT. This gives the protein CASSQARGRYNSPLHF. Complete variable domain (other parts from reference TRBV14 and TRBJ1-6): EAGVTQFPSHSVIEKGQTVTLRCDPISGHDNLYWYRRVMGKEIKFLLHFVKESKQDESGMPNNRFLAERTGGTYSTLKVQPAELEDSGVYFCASSQARGRYNSPLHFGNGTRLTVT.

This clonotype was seen only once. V gene TRBV6-2 or TRBV6-3 combines with J gene TRBJ2-1; maybe TRBD1 (5 bases). The germline V and J ends were trimmed by 5 bases and 5 bases, with 13 bases remaining between them. CDR1 is MNHEY, CDR2 SVGEGT, per germline. The CDR3 length is 14 residues. CDR3 in amino acids: CASSKREGDNEQFF. As DNA, the CDR3 is TGTGCCAGCAGTAAAAGGGAAGGGGACAATGAGCAGTTCTTC.

This clonotype was counted at least ten times. V is TRBV20-1 and J is TRBJ2-3; D unclear. V gave up 6 bases and J gave up 0 bases, with 10 bases separating them. The V gene's germline CDR1 is DFQATT and CDR2 SNEGSKA (reference sequence). The CDR3 consists of 13 residues. CDR3 bases: TGCAGTGCCGAGAGGCGAAGCACAGATACGCAGTATTTT. Translated, it gives CSAERRSTDTQYF.

This clonotype was found many times. The chain uses TRBV7-9 and TRBJ2-1; the D gene is possibly TRBD1 (5 bases). Germline V gene sequence: CDR1 SEHNR, CDR2 FQNEAQ (reference sequence). This CDR3 spans 14 amino acids. V dropped 1 base and J dropped 3 bases, with 7 bases sitting between them. The CDR3 spells CASSLEGYYNEQFF. The CDR3 DNA reads TGTGCCAGCAGCTTAGAGGGGTACTACAATGAGCAGTTCTTC.

This clonotype has ten or more counts. The chain has TRBV10-2 and TRBJ2-3, with TRBD1 matching 10 bases. V was clipped by 6 bases and J by 1 base; unmatched bases: 4. Germline V gene data show CDR1 as WSHSY and CDR2 as SAAADI. This CDR3 has 15 residues. CDR3 DNA: TGCGCCAGCAGAGACAGGGGGCTTGGCACAGATACGCAGTATTTT. Translating gives CASRDRGLGTDTQYF.

This clonotype was counted at least ten times. V usage is TRBV3-1 and J usage is TRBJ2-1, with TRBD2 matching over 8 bases. Losses at the gene ends were 3 bases for V and 7 bases for J; bases not matched to a gene: 2. Per the germline V gene, CDR1 is LGHDT and CDR2 is YNNKEL (reference sequence). This CDR3 comprises 13 residues. CDR3 loop: CASSHGTSNEQFF. CDR3 in DNA: TGTGCCAGCAGCCACGGGACTAGTAATGAGCAGTTCTTC.

This clonotype was detected ten times or more. The V call is TRBV30, the J call TRBJ2-4; 12 nucleotides align to TRBD2. The trim removed 3 bases at V and 1 base at J, leaving 7 bases unmatched. The CDR3 length is 17 residues. Germline assignment: CDR1 GTSNPN and CDR2 SVGIG (reference sequence). The CDR3 DNA follows: TGTGCCTGGAGGCCTAGCGGGAGGGCTACGGCCAAAAACATTCAGTACTTC. As protein: CAWRPSGRATAKNIQYF.

This clonotype came up many times. V and J are TRBV6-2 or TRBV6-3 and TRBJ2-4, with D possibly TRBD1 on 6 matching bases. The CDR3 runs to 16 residues. The V and J ends lost 0 bases and 2 bases respectively, with 11 bases between them. Germline CDR1 is MNHEY and CDR2 is SVGEGT. The DNA for the CDR3 is TGTGCCAGCAGTTACTCACTCCGGGACACCAAAAACATTCAGTACTTC. This gives the protein CASSYSLRDTKNIQYF.

This clonotype was counted a few times. The rearrangement uses TRBV12-3 or TRBV12-4 and TRBJ1-4, with a weak D call TRBD1 (6 bases). The CDR3 runs 15 residues. With 1 base removed from V and 4 bases from J, the gap between germline ends came to 10 bases. The CDR3 DNA reads TGTGCCAGCAGTTTAGGGACAGTGTTTAATGAAAAACTGTTTTTT. It specifies CASSLGTVFNEKLFF.

This clonotype was seen at least ten times. The chain combines TRBV6-1 with TRBJ1-1; D gene ambiguous. This CDR3 has 15 amino acids. From germline, CDR1 is MNHNS and CDR2 SASEGT. V was shortened by 4 bases and J by 1 base, with 13 bases between the two germline ends. In DNA form, the CDR3 reads TGTGCCAGCAGTGGACCGCACGGGTCGAACACTGAAGCTTTCTTT. Translating it yields CASSGPHGSNTEAFF.

This chain links TRBV5-1 with TRBJ2-3, with D possibly matching TRBD1 (5 bases). V dropped 0 bases and J dropped 4 bases, with 12 bases sitting between them. Germline V gene sequence: CDR1 SGHRS, CDR2 YFSETQ. The CDR3 totals 15 residues. The CDR3 sequence is CASSLGGRVADTQYF. The CDR3 DNA follows: TGCGCCAGCAGCTTGGGGGGCAGGGTTGCAGATACGCAGTATTTT.

This clonotype was counted many times. The J gene is TRBJ2-7, the V gene TRBV30; possibly TRBD2 for D (5 bases). Trimming took 0 bases from V and 5 from J, leaving 11 bases between them. Germline lookup yields CDR1 GTSNPN and CDR2 SVGIG (reference sequence). The CDR3 loop spans 13 amino acids. CDR3 protein: CAWSVRGVDEQYF. The CDR3 DNA sequence: TGTGCCTGGAGTGTACGGGGAGTAGACGAGCAGTACTTC.

This clonotype was recorded at least ten times. The chain has TRBV20-1 and TRBJ2-7; 9 nucleotides line up with TRBD1. The CDR3 runs 13 residues. The J segment lost 2 bases and the V segment lost 3 bases, leaving 2 bases of the junction unmatched. Looked up from germline, CDR1 is DFQATT and CDR2 is SNEGSKA (reference sequence). The CDR3 reads CSASRQGAYEQYF. CDR3 in DNA: TGCAGTGCTAGCCGACAGGGGGCCTACGAGCAGTACTTC.

This clonotype turned up a few times. Germline and junction disagree at one end, which may indicate a read error. The V and J genes are TRBV6-1 and TRBJ1-4; D gene ambiguous. CDR1 is MNHNS and CDR2 is SASEGT in the germline V gene. The CDR3 length is 16 residues. CDR3 sequence reads: CASSEAGLATNERLFF. The CDR3 DNA is TGTGCCAGCAGTGAAGCAGGCCTAGCAACTAATGAAAGACTGTTTTTT.

This clonotype has at least ten counts. The chain uses TRBV7-2 and TRBJ2-2; 7 nucleotides match TRBD1. Unmatched junction bases numbered 14, after V lost 7 bases and J lost 0 bases. The CDR3 length is 18 residues. The V gene's germline CDR1 is SGHTA and CDR2 FQGNSA. The CDR3, as DNA: TGTGCCAGCATCCGCCTATACCGGGACAGCGCGAACACCGGGGAGCTGTTTTTT. Its protein product is CASIRLYRDSANTGELFF.

The genes are TRBV11-2 and TRBJ2-2; a weak D match, TRBD1 (5 bases). The CDR3 length is 16 residues. Deletions cut 1 base from V and 4 bases from J, with 13 bases between. The germline CDR1 and CDR2 sequences are SGHAT and FQNNGV. The CDR3 spells CASSLGGRGGTGELFF. The CDR3 DNA reads as TGTGCCAGCAGCTTAGGTGGTAGGGGCGGCACCGGGGAGCTGTTTTTT.

This clonotype was counted ten times or more. This chain connects TRBV6-2 or TRBV6-3 to TRBJ2-3, with a weak D call TRBD2 (5 bases). In germline, CDR1 is MNHEY, CDR2 SVGEGT. Trimming stripped 7 bases from V and 2 bases from J, with 13 bases between. The CDR3 sequence is 14 residues long. CDR3: CASIGLATTDTQYF. The CDR3 region has the DNA TGTGCCAGCATCGGTCTAGCAACCACAGATACGCAGTATTTT.

This clonotype was counted at least ten times. CDR3 loop: CASSQILAGVGEQYF. The DNA for the CDR3 is TGTGCCAGCAGCCAGATCCTAGCGGGAGTGGGCGAGCAGTACTTC. This chain joins TRBV7-8 and TRBJ2-7; 10 nucleotides align to TRBD2. The CDR3 length is 15 residues. V dropped 5 bases and J dropped 6; count of bases not matched to a gene: 10. Germline V gene sequence: CDR1 SGHVS, CDR2 FQNEAQ.

The chain joins TRBV5-1 to TRBJ1-2, with 8 bases fitting TRBD1. J lost 10 bases, V lost 4 bases, and 6 bases had no gene match. The CDR3 runs to 12 residues. Germline V CDR1 and CDR2: SGHRS, YFSETQ. Written as DNA, the CDR3 is TGCGCCAGCAGCGTCGGACAGGGCACCTACACCTTC. Protein: CASSVGQGTYTF.

This clonotype was picked up a small number of times. J is TRBJ2-1 and V is TRBV4-3; 7 nucleotides align to TRBD1. This CDR3 is built from 13 residues. Germline CDR1 reads LGHNA; CDR2 reads YSLEER. With 2 bases clipped from V and 10 bases from J, the junction kept 5 bases outside the gene matches. The CDR3 region is CASSQRADREQFF. The CDR3, as DNA: TGCGCCAGCAGCCAAAGAGCGGACAGGGAGCAGTTCTTC.

This chain uses TRBV5-4 with TRBJ2-2, with a possible D match to TRBD2 (5 bases). This CDR3 has 15 amino acids. V was trimmed by 0 bases and J by 1 base, leaving 7 bases between them. The germline gives CDR1 SGHNT, CDR2 YYREEE (reference sequence). CDR3 DNA: TGTGCCAGCAGCTTGGTCCGGGGGAACACCGGGGAGCTGTTTTTT. Translation gives CASSLVRGNTGELFF.

This clonotype was observed a handful of times. The chain has TRBV2 and TRBJ2-3; 7 positions match TRBD2. V trimming: 3 bases; J trimming: 6 bases; junction bases outside the gene matches: 9. This CDR3 has 15 residues. Germline V gene lookup returns CDR1 SNHLY and CDR2 FYNNEI. The CDR3 spells CASSDSASGGDTQYF. CDR3 DNA sequence: TGTGCCAGCAGTGACTCTGCTAGCGGTGGGGATACGCAGTATTTT.

This clonotype was observed many times. This chain links TRBV20-1 with TRBJ1-6; weak D call: TRBD1 (5 bases). Germline CDR1 DFQATT, CDR2 SNEGSKA (reference sequence). CDR3 length: 15 residues. Trimming took 7 bases from V and 5 from J, leaving 18 bases between them. The CDR3 DNA is TGCAGTGTTAACTCCGGGACCGCCGATAATTCACCCCTCCACTTT. It is translated as CSVNSGTADNSPLHF.

The chain joins TRBV7-2 to TRBJ2-7; 7 bases fit TRBD1. Germline-derived CDR1 and CDR2 are SGHTA and FQGNSA. CDR3 length: 15 amino acids. The J segment lost 3 bases and the V segment lost 3 bases, leaving 8 bases of the junction unmatched. CDR3 nucleotide sequence: TGTGCCAGCAGCTTTGAGACAGGGCCCTTCTACGAGCAGTACTTC. It encodes CASSFETGPFYEQYF.

This clonotype was counted at least ten times. The rearrangement links TRBV12-3 or TRBV12-4 to TRBJ1-3; D unresolved. The CDR3 covers 16 residues. Between the trimmed V and J ends, which lost 0 bases and 0 bases, there was a span of 9 bases. The CDR3 region has the DNA TGTGCCAGCAGTTTAGCGCACATGAGCTCTGGAAACACCATATATTTT. This encodes CASSLAHMSSGNTIYF.

This clonotype was observed a few times. The V and J genes are TRBV20-1 and TRBJ2-3; 8 bases are a match to TRBD2. The CDR3 consists of 13 residues. With V trimmed by 1 base and J by 6 bases, 3 bases remained unmatched. In germline, CDR1 is DFQATT, CDR2 SNEGSKA (reference sequence). CDR3 amino acids: CSARGLAPDTQYF. DNA for the CDR3: TGCAGTGCTAGAGGACTAGCGCCGGATACGCAGTATTTT.

This clonotype was seen ten or more times. The chain recombines TRBV3-1 with TRBJ1-1; the D gene is possibly TRBD1 (5 bases). Deletions cut 3 bases from V and 4 bases from J, with 21 bases between. This CDR3 contains 17 residues. The germline CDR1 and CDR2 sequences are LGHDT and YNNKEL (reference sequence). CDR3 amino acids: CASSHYRGPEGLTEAFF. CDR3 DNA: TGTGCCAGCAGCCATTACCGGGGCCCGGAGGGGCTCACTGAAGCTTTCTTT.

In this sample, this clonotype turned up many times. The chain carries TRBV7-2 and TRBJ2-7, with unresolved D. V lost 3 bases and J lost 6, with 12 bases in between. Germline V lookup: CDR1 SGHTA, CDR2 FQGNSA. The CDR3 length is 13 residues. The CDR3 DNA reads as TGTGCCAGCAGCTTGGACCTTTACGGCGAGCAGTACTTC. It yields the protein CASSLDLYGEQYF.

This clonotype was seen a handful of times. The chain is built from TRBV6-2 or TRBV6-3 and TRBJ2-2; D tentatively reads TRBD1 or TRBD2 (5 bases each). The CDR3 covers 18 residues. Trimming shortened V by 7 bases and J by 5 bases, and 26 bases separated the two germline ends. Germline assignment: CDR1 MNHEY and CDR2 SVGEGT. This CDR3 is CASISSPSGTKLTGELFF. In DNA form, the CDR3 reads TGTGCCAGCATCTCCTCTCCGTCGGGGACGAAATTAACCGGGGAGCTGTTTTTT.

V gene TRBV19 combines with J gene TRBJ1-5; D ambiguous. Looked up from germline, CDR1 is LNHDA and CDR2 is SQIVND (reference sequence). This CDR3 contains 14 residues. Trimming took off 9 bases at V and 0 bases at J, with 12 bases between the two ends. CDR3 DNA sequence: TGTGCCAGCCACCGGGCCCATAGCAATCAGCCCCAGCATTTT. Translating gives CASHRAHSNQPQHF.

This clonotype occurred many times. The genes are TRBV28 and TRBJ1-1; 9 nucleotides match TRBD1. Germline V gene sequence: CDR1 MDHEN, CDR2 SYDVKM. The CDR3 extends over 17 amino acids. With 5 bases clipped from V and 0 bases from J, the junction kept 10 bases outside the gene matches. The CDR3 reads CASSLPHRGRMNTEAFF. Written as DNA, the CDR3 is TGTGCCAGCAGTCTTCCCCACAGGGGGCGTATGAACACTGAAGCTTTCTTT.

In this sample, this clonotype turned up many times. The chain is built from TRBV2 and TRBJ2-5, with 13 bases matching TRBD2. V shed 7 bases, J shed 1 base, and the junction held 12 bases outside the gene matches. The length of the CDR3 is 18 residues. Germline CDR1 and CDR2: SNHLY and FYNNEI. The CDR3 sequence: CASILQPGTSGIQETQYF. DNA for the CDR3: TGTGCCAGCATCCTCCAGCCCGGGACTAGCGGGATCCAAGAGACCCAGTACTTC.